The 14 T cell receptor beta chains below all came from one sample that was sequenced in a study of blood T cell repertoires in COVID-19. Profiled with immunoSEQ multiplex PCR; TCRdb holds only in-frame clones, not every one. Found here are around 100,000 clones, 75% to 90% of them singletons; the top ten hold under 5.5%. The sequencing input was peripheral blood. Receptors were obtained from a man aged 55 to 69 with COVID-19, enrolled during active disease.

The chain recombines TRBV29-1 with TRBJ2-1; 14 bases map to TRBD2. Germline CDR1 reads SQVTM; CDR2 reads ANQGSEA. The V and J ends lost 8 bases and 8 bases, in that order; junction bases with no gene match: 8. CDR3 length: 14 residues. The CDR3 here is CSFDPGLAGDEQFF. CDR3 in DNA: TGCAGCTTCGACCCGGGACTAGCGGGAGATGAGCAGTTCTTC.

This chain connects TRBV29-1 to TRBJ2-5; 7 bases are shared with TRBD1. Germline-derived CDR1 and CDR2 are SQVTM and ANQGSEA. This CDR3 has 15 amino acids. The V segment lost 5 bases and the J segment 2 bases; nucleotides outside the gene matches: 11. DNA of the CDR3: TGCAGCGTTAAAAAGGAGACAGGGTTTCAAGAGACCCAGTACTTC. This sequence encodes CSVKKETGFQETQYF.

V gene TRBV5-4 combines with J gene TRBJ2-1; 9 nucleotides align to TRBD1. The germline gives CDR1 SGHNT, CDR2 YYREEE (reference sequence). The CDR3 length is 13 residues. Trimming cost V 3 bases and J 5 bases; bases outside gene matches: 0. CDR3 DNA sequence: TGTGCCAGCAGCTGGGACAGGGACAATGAGCAGTTCTTC. This translates into CASSWDRDNEQFF.

The chain joins TRBV5-1 to TRBJ1-4; 7 bases map to TRBD1. There are 14 residues in the CDR3. Trimming at V came to 0 bases and at J to 8 bases, leaving 4 bases not matched to a gene. CDR1 is SGHRS and CDR2 is YFSETQ in the germline V gene. In DNA form, the CDR3 reads TGCGCCAGCAGCTTGGGACAGGGAGGCGAAAAACTGTTTTTT. Its translation is CASSLGQGGEKLFF.

This clone has just a few counts. This chain uses TRBV5-4 with TRBJ2-5; 9 bases are shared with TRBD2. J gave up 4 bases and V 1 base, and 5 bases lay outside the gene matches. There are 15 residues in the CDR3. Germline V gives CDR1 SGHNT, CDR2 YYREEE (reference sequence). The DNA of the CDR3 is TGTGCCAGCAGCTTGTCCGGCGGGGGGGGAGAGACCCAGTACTTC. It translates to CASSLSGGGGETQYF.

V usage is TRBV5-4 and J usage is TRBJ2-1, with 9 nucleotides matching TRBD2. The trim removed 0 bases at V and 5 bases at J, leaving 3 bases unmatched. This CDR3 comprises 15 residues. Germline-derived CDR1 and CDR2 are SGHNT and YYREEE (reference sequence). The CDR3 bases are TGTGCCAGCAGCTTGGTGACTAGCGGAAACAATGAGCAGTTCTTC. This translates into CASSLVTSGNNEQFF. The entire variable domain, with the rest obtained from reference TRBV5-4 and TRBJ2-1, is as follows: ETGVTQSPTHLIKTRGQQVTLRCSSQSGHNTVSWYQQALGQGPQFIFQYYREEENGRGNFPPRFSGLQFPNYSSELNVNALELDDSALYLCASSLVTSGNNEQFFGPGTRLTVL.

This chain connects TRBV30 to TRBJ1-2; 8 nucleotides align to TRBD1. V lost 2 bases to trimming and J lost 3 bases; unmatched junction nucleotides: 5. CDR3 length equals 14 residues. Germline V lookup: CDR1 GTSNPN, CDR2 SVGIG (reference sequence). CDR3 nucleotide sequence: TGTGCCTGGAGTCTTGACAGGGGACACTATGGCTACACCTTC. Translated: CAWSLDRGHYGYTF.

The gene calls are TRBV15 and TRBJ1-2; tentative D call: TRBD1 (5 bases). The CDR3 length is 15 residues. The germline V gene encodes CDR1 LNHNV and CDR2 YYDKDF (reference sequence). V was pared by 1 base and J by 3 bases, with 12 bases between. CDR3 protein: CATSRGQGDYYGYTF. CDR3 coding DNA: TGTGCCACCAGCAGAGGCCAAGGGGATTACTATGGCTACACCTTC.

This clone was recorded once. The J gene is TRBJ1-2, the V gene TRBV19; 8 positions agree with TRBD1. The CDR3 length is 15 residues. After removal of 5 bases from V and 5 bases from J, the junction contained 10 bases not matched to a gene. Germline V gene lookup returns CDR1 LNHDA and CDR2 SQIVND (reference sequence). The CDR3 DNA follows: TGTGCCAGTAGTCCTTCCCCGGACAGGGCGTATGGCTACACCTTC. Protein: CASSPSPDRAYGYTF.

This chain joins TRBV12-3 or TRBV12-4 and TRBJ1-1; D not certain. Trimming removed 6 bases at V and 2 bases at J, with 10 bases between. The CDR3 spans 13 residues. The CDR3 protein is CASSPTRNTEAFF. CDR3 bases: TGTGCCAGCAGCCCGACACGAAACACTGAAGCTTTCTTT.

The chain recombines TRBV6-2 or TRBV6-3 with TRBJ1-1; D is unclear. Germline loops: CDR1 MNHEY, CDR2 SVGEGT. The CDR3 is 15 residues long. V was shortened by 2 bases and J by 4 bases, with 14 bases between the two germline ends. CDR3 region: CASSYSNLRGTEAFF. The DNA of the CDR3 is TGTGCCAGCAGTTACAGCAATCTCCGGGGCACTGAAGCTTTCTTT.

The gene calls are TRBV28 and TRBJ1-2; D is unresolved. V was cut by 2 bases and J by 7 bases, with 14 bases left in between. Germline V gene data show CDR1 as MDHEN and CDR2 as SYDVKM. The CDR3 is 14 residues long. Here the CDR3 reads CASSLLPSSGGYTF. The CDR3 DNA sequence: TGTGCCAGCAGTTTACTGCCCTCCTCGGGTGGCTACACCTTC.

The genes are TRBV4-1 and TRBJ2-7, with D perhaps matching TRBD2 (5 bases). The germline V gene encodes CDR1 MGHRA and CDR2 YSYEKL. The CDR3 has 13 amino acids. Trimming pared 1 base from V and 3 bases from J, leaving 7 bases between. The CDR3 protein is CASSQGTGYEQYF. The CDR3 coding sequence is TGCGCCAGCAGCCAAGGGACTGGCTACGAGCAGTACTTC.

This clone appeared once. This chain joins TRBV19 and TRBJ1-5, with D possibly matching TRBD1 (5 bases). V lost 10 bases and J 7 bases, leaving 17 bases between the germline ends. Germline CDR1 reads LNHDA; CDR2 reads SQIVND (reference sequence). This CDR3 region has 13 residues. The CDR3 DNA is TGTGCCACGGCCGCGGGGGTTGGCCAGCCCCAGCATTTT. Translation: CATAAGVGQPQHF.